One and the same sample provided the 13 T cell receptor beta chains below, sequenced in a study of blood T cell repertoires in COVID-19. Repertoires were generated with immunoSEQ multiplex PCR, while TCRdb's copy carries only in-frame clones and drops some. Here the sample spans approximately 670,000 clones, 75% to 90% being singletons. The sample was peripheral blood. These receptors were collected from a woman aged 18-29 years with acute or convalescent COVID-19.

The rearrangement uses TRBV7-9 and TRBJ1-1; possible D gene TRBD1, 6 bases. V shed 4 bases and J shed 1 base, with 10 bases lying between them. Germline CDR1 SEHNR, CDR2 FQNEAQ (reference sequence). There are 14 residues in the CDR3. In nucleotides, the CDR3 is TGTGCCAGCAGCTCAATGACAGGGAACACTGAAGCTTTCTTT. It encodes CASSSMTGNTEAFF.

V is TRBV9 and J is TRBJ1-5, with D perhaps matching TRBD1 (5 bases). There are 14 residues in the CDR3. Germline V lookup: CDR1 SGDLS, CDR2 YYNGEE. V lost 7 bases and J 5 bases, leaving 16 bases between the germline ends. As DNA, the CDR3 is TGTGCCAGCGGTGCCGGGGGAGGGGATCAGCCCCAGCATTTT. Its translation: CASGAGGGDQPQHF.

The V and J genes are TRBV7-2 and TRBJ1-5; the match to TRBD1 covers 9 bases. The length of the CDR3 is 13 residues. V was pared by 3 bases and J by 9 bases, with 3 bases of the junction left unmatched. Germline lookup yields CDR1 SGHTA and CDR2 FQGNSA. CDR3 amino acids: CASSLGTGTPQHF. CDR3 nucleotide sequence: TGTGCCAGCAGCTTGGGGACAGGGACGCCCCAGCATTTT.

The rearrangement uses TRBV7-2 and TRBJ2-3; 8 nucleotides agree with TRBD2. Trimming removed 5 bases from V and 3 bases from J; junction bases left unmatched: 13. The CDR3 extends over 17 amino acids. Germline CDR1 SGHTA, CDR2 FQGNSA. The CDR3 loop is CASSPGGATPETDTQYF. The CDR3 bases are TGTGCCAGCAGCCCCGGGGGGGCCACACCAGAAACAGATACGCAGTATTTT.

This clone was counted once. The CDR3 nucleotides read TGCAGCGCTGTAGACGACAGGGTTGGAAACACCATATATTTT. Protein sequence: CSAVDDRVGNTIYF. The gene calls are TRBV29-1 and TRBJ1-3; 7 positions match TRBD1. There are 14 residues in the CDR3. J gave up 3 bases and V 7 bases, and 9 bases lay outside the gene matches. Germline assignment: CDR1 SQVTM and CDR2 ANQGSEA.

This chain uses TRBV29-1 with TRBJ1-2; tentative D call: TRBD1 (6 bases). Between the trimmed V and J ends, which lost 6 bases and 1 base, there was a span of 9 bases. The CDR3 is made up of 12 amino acids. Germline-derived CDR1 and CDR2 are SQVTM and ANQGSEA. As DNA, the CDR3 is TGCAGCGTAGGACAGCGTAACTATGGCTACACCTTC. The encoded protein is CSVGQRNYGYTF.

The V call is TRBV2, the J call TRBJ1-2; 10 nucleotides line up with TRBD1. Per germline, CDR1 SNHLY and CDR2 FYNNEI. The CDR3 is made up of 16 amino acids. The V segment lost 8 bases and the J segment 2 bases; nucleotides outside the gene matches: 11. The CDR3 loop is CASSGAGQGVNYGYTF. The CDR3 DNA reads TGTGCCAGCTCCGGAGCTGGACAGGGGGTGAACTATGGCTACACCTTC.

The chain is built from TRBV9 and TRBJ2-5; a weak D match, TRBD2 (6 bases). There are 15 residues in the CDR3. Germline lookup yields CDR1 SGDLS and CDR2 YYNGEE. V lost 2 bases and J lost 1, with 12 bases in between. The CDR3 coding sequence is TGTGCCAGCAGCGTGTCCCGGGGAGGCCAAGAGACCCAGTACTTC. Translated, it gives CASSVSRGGQETQYF. The entire variable domain, with the rest obtained from reference TRBV9 and TRBJ2-5, is as follows: DSGVTQTPKHLITATGQRVTLRCSPRSGDLSVYWYQQSLDQGLQFLIQYYNGEERAKGNILERFSAQQFPDLHSELNLSSLELGDSALYFCASSVSRGGQETQYFGPGTRLLVL.

This chain joins TRBV3-1 (or the pseudogene TRBV3-2) and TRBJ2-7, with D hard to call. This CDR3 comprises 11 residues. Trimming took 4 bases from V and 5 from J, leaving 6 bases between them. From germline, CDR1 is LGHDT and CDR2 YNNKEL (reference sequence). The CDR3 region has the DNA TGTGCCAGCAGCCGCCGAGACGAGCAGTACTTC. Protein product: CASSRRDEQYF.

The rearrangement links TRBV5-1 to TRBJ2-5; the match to TRBD2 covers 7 bases. Germline lookup yields CDR1 SGHRS and CDR2 YFSETQ. J was trimmed by 5 bases and V by 6 bases; bases with no gene match: 10. This CDR3 is 14 amino acids long. CDR3 in amino acids: CASTKWLADETQYF. The CDR3 coding sequence is TGCGCCAGCACGAAATGGCTAGCGGACGAGACCCAGTACTTC.

The CDR3 sequence is CASRTGTGDPSYEQYF. CDR3 coding DNA: TGCGCCAGCAGGACCGGGACAGGGGACCCTTCCTACGAGCAGTACTTC. V usage is TRBV5-1 and J usage is TRBJ2-7, with 10 positions matching TRBD1. This CDR3 comprises 16 residues. The V and J ends lost 5 bases and 1 base, in that order; junction bases with no gene match: 9. Germline CDR1 is SGHRS and CDR2 is YFSETQ.

This CDR3 is CASGGGLAGEKYF. CDR3 DNA: TGTGCCAGCGGGGGAGGACTAGCGGGAGAGAAGTACTTC. The rearrangement uses TRBV2 and TRBJ2-7; 13 positions agree with TRBD2. With 8 bases clipped from V and 11 bases from J, the junction kept 9 bases outside the gene matches. The CDR3 length is 13 residues. Germline CDR1 reads SNHLY; CDR2 reads FYNNEI.

The chain uses TRBV7-9 and TRBJ1-4, with 7 nucleotides matching TRBD1. Germline V gene lookup returns CDR1 SEHNR and CDR2 FQNEAQ (reference sequence). The CDR3 runs 19 residues. With 11 bases clipped from V and 2 bases from J, the junction kept 23 bases outside the gene matches. This chain's CDR3 is CAVAVLTGDSLATNEKLFF. The CDR3 region has the DNA TGTGCCGTTGCAGTTCTCACAGGGGACTCTCTGGCTACTAATGAAAAACTGTTTTTT.